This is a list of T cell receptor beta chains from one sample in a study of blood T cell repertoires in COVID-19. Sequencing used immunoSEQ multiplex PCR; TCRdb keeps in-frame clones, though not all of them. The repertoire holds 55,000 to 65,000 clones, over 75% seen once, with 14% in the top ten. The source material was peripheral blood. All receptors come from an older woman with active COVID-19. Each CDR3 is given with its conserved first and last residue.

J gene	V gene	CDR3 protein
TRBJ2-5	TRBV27	CASSLGGPETQYF
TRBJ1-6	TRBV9	CAMGRTNSPLHF
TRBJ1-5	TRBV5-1	CASRRDREDQPQHF
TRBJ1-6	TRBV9	CASSVGTENSPLHF
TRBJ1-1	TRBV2	CASSATLSTEAFF
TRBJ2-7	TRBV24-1	CATSDLPNGLAGVPRSSYEQYF
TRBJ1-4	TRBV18	CASSPGQGRGTNEKLFF
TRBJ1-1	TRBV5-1	CASSSWGENTEAFF
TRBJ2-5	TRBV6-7	CASSYPRTSGGWETQYF
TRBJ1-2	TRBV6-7	CASIPDRASRGYTF
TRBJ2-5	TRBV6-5	CATTLYGQGMETQYF
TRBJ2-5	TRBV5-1	CASSRVGTRGFSSETQYF
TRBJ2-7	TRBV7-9	CASSRETGASEQYF
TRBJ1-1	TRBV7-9	CASSLERPRDTEAFF
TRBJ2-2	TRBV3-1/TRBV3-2	CASSQSGGGAAGELFF
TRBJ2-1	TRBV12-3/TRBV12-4	CASSHTPPQGQFF